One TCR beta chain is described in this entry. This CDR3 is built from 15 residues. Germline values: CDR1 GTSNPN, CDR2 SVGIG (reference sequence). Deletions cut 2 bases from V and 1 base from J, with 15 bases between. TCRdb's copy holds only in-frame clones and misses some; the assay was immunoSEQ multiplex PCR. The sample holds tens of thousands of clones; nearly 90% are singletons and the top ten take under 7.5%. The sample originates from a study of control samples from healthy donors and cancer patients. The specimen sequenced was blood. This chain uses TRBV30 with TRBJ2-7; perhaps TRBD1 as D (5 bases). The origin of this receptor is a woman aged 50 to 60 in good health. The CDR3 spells CAWSSKGSWSYEQYF. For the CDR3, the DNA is TGTGCCTGGAGTTCGAAGGGGTCTTGGTCCTACGAGCAGTACTTC.